In this sample, the clone carrying this T cell receptor (beta chain) turned up a few times. This sample was taken from a study of T cells after yellow fever vaccination. Trimming stripped 3 bases from V and 4 bases from J, with 15 bases between. The CDR3 totals 16 residues. Germline-derived CDR1 and CDR2 are LNHNV and YYDKDF (reference sequence). TCRdb reprocessed the 5' RACE reads via MiXCR and lists one record per CDR3 protein. The table includes roughly 120,000 distinct CDR3 sequences, roughly 8.4% detected once. This receptor was taken from a man between 25 and 39 years old who received the YFV17D yellow fever vaccine. The sequencing here drew on CD8+ T cells sorted from PBMCs, taken 45 days after the yellow fever booster vaccination. The gene calls are TRBV15 and TRBJ2-2; no firm D call. The CDR3 is CATSSTTELLTGELFF. The CDR3 DNA is TGTGCCACCAGCAGTACCACAGAGTTACTCACCGGGGAGCTGTTTTTT.